This entry features one T cell receptor (beta chain) sequence. The antigen is undetermined. These data belong to a study of T cell repertoires in cytomegalovirus infection. Study as a whole: Selection of CMV epitopes for the study included recently identified HLA-C-restricted and well-studied HLA-B-restricted ones. General study results and limits: HLA-C-restricted CMV-specific TCR beta clonotypes were dominant in the ex vivo response.

The CDR3 is 17 residues long. V trimming: 4 bases; J trimming: 1 base; junction bases outside the gene matches: 4. Germline-derived CDR1 and CDR2 are SGDLS and YYNGEE. Each CDR3 protein gets one entry after TCRdb re-called the reads with MiXCR. The repertoire has 140,000 to 150,000 distinct CDR3 sequences, 32% of them found once; the top ten carry 45% to 55%. The sequence was obtained from a human donor in good health (CMV status not recorded). Some clones in this sample may be carry-over from other donors' samples. This chain connects TRBV9 to TRBJ2-5; 16 nucleotides align to TRBD2. Specimen: CD8+ T cells from cultured PBMCs, collected from culture after CMV antigen stimulation. In DNA, the CDR3 is TGTGCCAGCAGCATCGGGACTAGCGGGGGGGTCCAAGAGACCCAGTACTTC. It encodes CASSIGTSGGVQETQYF.